The clone carrying this T cell receptor (beta chain) was seen just once. Its antigen is unidentified. The data were taken from a study of OX40 agonist ivuxolimab in advanced cancers. Produced via immunoSEQ multiplex PCR; TCRdb's table is partial and in-frame only. There are about 40,000 clones in the sample; 82% occur only once, and about 2% lies in the top ten. Study findings and constraints: There were also nonresponders showing low normalized T-cell clonal expansion.

This receptor was identified in an adult with an advanced solid tumor such as melanoma, head and neck, liver or kidney cancer. Sequencing was performed on CD4+ or CD8+ T cells sorted from blood, taken in a trial of the OX40 agonist ivuxolimab.

DNA of the CDR3: TGTGCCAGTAGTATAATTAATGTGTTGACAGGGGGCCTCAATGAGCAGTTCTTC. This gives the protein CASSIINVLTGGLNEQFF. The rearrangement uses TRBV19 and TRBJ2-1; 10 nucleotides align to TRBD1. Germline assignment: CDR1 LNHDA and CDR2 SQIVND (reference sequence). Unmatched junction bases numbered 13, after V lost 2 bases and J lost 6 bases. The CDR3 length is 18 residues.